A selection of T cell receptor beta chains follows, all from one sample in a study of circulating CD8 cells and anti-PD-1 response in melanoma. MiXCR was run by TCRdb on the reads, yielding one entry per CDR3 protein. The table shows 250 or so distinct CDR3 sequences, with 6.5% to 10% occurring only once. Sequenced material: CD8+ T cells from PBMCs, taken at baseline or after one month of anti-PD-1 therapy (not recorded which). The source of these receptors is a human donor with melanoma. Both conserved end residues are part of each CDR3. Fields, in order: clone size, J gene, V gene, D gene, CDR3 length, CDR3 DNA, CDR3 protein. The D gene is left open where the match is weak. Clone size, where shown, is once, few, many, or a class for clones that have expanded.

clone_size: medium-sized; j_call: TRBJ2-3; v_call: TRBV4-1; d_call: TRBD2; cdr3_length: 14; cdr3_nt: TGCGCCAGCAGCCCACTAGCGGGACCAGATACGCAGTATTTT; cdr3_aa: CASSPLAGPDTQYF
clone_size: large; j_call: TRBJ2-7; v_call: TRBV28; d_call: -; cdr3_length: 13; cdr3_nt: TGTGCCAGCACAACGCCAGCGTCTGGCGAGCAGTACTTC; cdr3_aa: CASTTPASGEQYF
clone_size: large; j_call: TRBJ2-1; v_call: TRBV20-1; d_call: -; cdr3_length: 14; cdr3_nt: TGCAGTGCTTGTGACCTTCTTCTAGGCAATGAGCAGTTCTTC; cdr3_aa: CSACDLLLGNEQFF
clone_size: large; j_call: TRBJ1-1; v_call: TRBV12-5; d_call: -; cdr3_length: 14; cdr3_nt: TGTGCTAGTGGTGTGGGAACAGGGCTCGCTGAAGCTTTCTTT; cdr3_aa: CASGVGTGLAEAFF
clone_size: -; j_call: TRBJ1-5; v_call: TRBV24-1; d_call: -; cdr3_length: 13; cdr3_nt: TGTGCCACCAGTGATCCGAGGGGTCAGCCCCAGCATTTT; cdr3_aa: CATSDPRGQPQHF
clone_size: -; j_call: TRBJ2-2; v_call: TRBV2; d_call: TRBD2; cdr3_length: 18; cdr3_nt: TGTGCCAGCAGTGAAGTCCTTCTTAGCGGGGAAAACACCGGGGAGCTGTTTTTT; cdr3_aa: CASSEVLLSGENTGELFF
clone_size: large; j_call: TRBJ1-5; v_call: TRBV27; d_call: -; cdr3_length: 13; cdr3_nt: TGTGCCAGCACCCAAGGGGGCAATCAGCCCCAGCATTTT; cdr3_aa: CASTQGGNQPQHF
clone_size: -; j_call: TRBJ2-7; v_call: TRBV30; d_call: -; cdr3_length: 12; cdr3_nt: TGTGCCTGGAGTCAGCAGGGAAACGGGCAGTACTTC; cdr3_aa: CAWSQQGNGQYF
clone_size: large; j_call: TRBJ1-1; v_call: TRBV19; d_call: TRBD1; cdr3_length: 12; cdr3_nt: TGTGCCAGTAATCAGGGGGCCACTGAAGCTTTCTTT; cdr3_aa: CASNQGATEAFF
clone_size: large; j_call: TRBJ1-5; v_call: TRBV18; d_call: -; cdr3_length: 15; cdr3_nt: TGTGCCAGCTCCGCAGTTGGATATAGCAATCAGCCCCAGCATTTT; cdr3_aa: CASSAVGYSNQPQHF
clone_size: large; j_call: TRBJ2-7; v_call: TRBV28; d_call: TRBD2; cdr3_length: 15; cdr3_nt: TGTGCCAGCAGTTTATTGGGAGGGCCCCTATACGAGCAGTACTTC; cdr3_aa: CASSLLGGPLYEQYF
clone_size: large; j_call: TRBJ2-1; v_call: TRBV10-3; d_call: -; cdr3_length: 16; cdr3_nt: TGTGCCATCAGTGAGTCGACGCAGAATTCCTACAATGAGCAGTTCTTC; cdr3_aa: CAISESTQNSYNEQFF
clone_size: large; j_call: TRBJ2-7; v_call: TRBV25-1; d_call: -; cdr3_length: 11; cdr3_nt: TGTGCCAGCAGTGAAAAGGACGAGCAGTACTTC; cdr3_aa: CASSEKDEQYF
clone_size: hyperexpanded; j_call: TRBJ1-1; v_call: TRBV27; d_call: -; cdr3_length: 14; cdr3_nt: TGTGCCAGCAGGTCTGGACAGACAAACACTGAAGCTTTCTTT; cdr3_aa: CASRSGQTNTEAFF
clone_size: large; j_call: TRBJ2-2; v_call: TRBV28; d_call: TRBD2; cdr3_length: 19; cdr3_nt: TGTGCCAGCAGTGACTTTGGGACTAGCGGGGCCAGTGGCACCGGGGAGCTGTTTTTT; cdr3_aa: CASSDFGTSGASGTGELFF
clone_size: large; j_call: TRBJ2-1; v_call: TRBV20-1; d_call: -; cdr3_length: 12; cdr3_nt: TGCGGGACTTTCGCGGCCTACAATGAGCAGTTCTTC; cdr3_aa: CGTFAAYNEQFF
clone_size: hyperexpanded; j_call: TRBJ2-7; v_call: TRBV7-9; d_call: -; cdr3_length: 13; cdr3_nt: TGTGCCAGCTTGGGTTTGGGGCCCTACGAGCAGTACTTC; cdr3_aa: CASLGLGPYEQYF
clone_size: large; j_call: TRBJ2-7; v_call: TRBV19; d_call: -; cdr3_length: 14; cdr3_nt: TGTGCCAGTAGTATACGGACCGGATCCTACGAGCAGTACTTC; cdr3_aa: CASSIRTGSYEQYF
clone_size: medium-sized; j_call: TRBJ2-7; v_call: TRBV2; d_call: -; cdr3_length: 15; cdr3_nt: TGTGCCAGCAGTGCACTAGCTAGCCCCCCGTACGAGCAGTACTTC; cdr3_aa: CASSALASPPYEQYF
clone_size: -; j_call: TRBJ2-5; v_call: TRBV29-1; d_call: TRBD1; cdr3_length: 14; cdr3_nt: TGCAGCGTTTTCGACAGGGGGCGTGAGGAGTCCCAGTACTTC; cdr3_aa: CSVFDRGREESQYF
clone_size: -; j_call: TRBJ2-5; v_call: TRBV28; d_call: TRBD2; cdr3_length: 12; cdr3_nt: TGCGCCAGCACCAGCGGGAGGGAGACCCAGTACTTC; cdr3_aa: CASTSGRETQYF
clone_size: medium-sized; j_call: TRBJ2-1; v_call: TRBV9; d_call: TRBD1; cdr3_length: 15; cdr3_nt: TGTGCCAGCAGCCCCTGGGACAGGGTCGTCGATGAGCAGTTCTTC; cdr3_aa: CASSPWDRVVDEQFF
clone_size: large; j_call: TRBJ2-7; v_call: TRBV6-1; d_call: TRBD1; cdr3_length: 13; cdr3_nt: TGTGCCAGCTGGGACAGTCTCGACTACGAGCAGTACTTC; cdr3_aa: CASWDSLDYEQYF
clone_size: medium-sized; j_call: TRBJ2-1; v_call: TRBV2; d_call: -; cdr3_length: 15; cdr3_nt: TGTGCCAGCAAGAAGGGGGGAGGCTCCTACAATGAGCAGTTCTTC; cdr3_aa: CASKKGGGSYNEQFF